A single T cell receptor beta chain is shown here with its context. The target antigen is unknown. The data derive from a study of PD-1 blockade in classical Hodgkin lymphoma. All patients experienced relapse after autologous stem cell transplantation, and brentuximab vedotin exposure was variable. The patients, who had relapsed/refractory classical Hodgkin lymphoma, achieved best responses of complete response, partial response or progressive disease. General observations from the study: Reports indicated that newly diagnosed patients had lower baseline TCR diversity than healthy donors did. Complete responders' diversity at baseline resembled that of newly diagnosed patients.

The V gene end was trimmed by 0 bases and the J gene end by 8 bases; junction bases not matched to a gene: 9. This CDR3 is built from 16 residues. Germline V gene sequence: CDR1 MGHRA, CDR2 YSYEKL. The protocol was immunoSEQ multiplex PCR, while the TCRdb copy is restricted to in-frame clones and leaves out a portion. The sample includes tens of thousands of clones, 89% of them seen just once. The material was peripheral blood mononuclear cells (PBMCs), obtained before the second cycle of nivolumab. The TCR was taken from a human donor with classical Hodgkin lymphoma. This sequence joins TRBV4-1 and TRBJ2-2, with 7 positions matching TRBD2. This chain's CDR3 is CASSQDIAGERGELFF. CDR3 coding DNA: TGCGCCAGCAGCCAAGATATCGCGGGAGAGAGAGGGGAGCTGTTTTTT.